The TCR beta chain described here comes from a study of blood T cell repertoires in COVID-19. In the study overall: The samples span acute and convalescent COVID-19 from the United States, Italy and Spain.

In the study's own analysis: Reference gene primers were amplified, and this amplification served to estimate nucleated cell counts. Here immunoSEQ multiplex PCR was the method, and the copy in TCRdb shows in-frame clones only, minus some. V and J calls and clone size are those listed in that table; D and trimming were worked out from the DNA. This sample has 200,000 to 300,000 clones, with around 89% found just once. V lost 9 bases, J lost 1 base, and 11 bases lay in between. The CDR3 loop spans 13 amino acids. Germline-derived CDR1 and CDR2 are KGHDR and SFDVKD. The receptor's source is a man between 60 and 75 years old who had recovered from COVID-19. Material for sequencing was peripheral blood. This chain links TRBV24-1 with TRBJ1-1; the D is unclear. The CDR3: CATSRAANTEAFF. The CDR3 DNA reads as TGTGCCACCTCGAGGGCAGCGAACACTGAAGCTTTCTTT.